Listed here are 3 T cell receptor beta chains from one sample, sequenced in a study of cytomegalovirus exposure and HLA in healthy donors. With 60 Vbeta and 13 Jbeta primers, the PCR was carried out. The data were produced by immunoSEQ multiplex PCR, yet TCRdb's version contains in-frame clones alone and is incomplete. The sample includes some 250,000 clones, about 80% of them seen just once. Sequencing used PBMCs. The source is a woman aged 40 to 50 in good health and CMV-seropositive.

This clone was picked up a small number of times. The CDR3 loop is CASSQDAGALLTGELFF. CDR3 DNA sequence: TGTGCCAGCAGCCAAGATGCGGGGGCCCTACTCACCGGGGAGCTGTTTTTT. The chain couples TRBV4-2 to TRBJ2-2; D is possibly TRBD2 (7 bases). The CDR3 is 17 amino acids. The germline V gene has CDR1 LGHNA and CDR2 YNFKEQ. V gave up 0 bases and J gave up 4 bases, with 15 bases separating them.

V usage is TRBV9 and J usage is TRBJ2-7; 7 bases map to TRBD1. Unmatched junction bases numbered 11, after V lost 5 bases and J lost 6 bases. The CDR3 extends over 14 amino acids. Germline CDR1 and CDR2: SGDLS and YYNGEE. The CDR3: CASSPTTGLSEQYF. For the CDR3, the DNA is TGTGCCAGCAGTCCGACGACAGGGCTATCCGAGCAGTACTTC.

The rearrangement uses TRBV5-1 and TRBJ2-7; D is perhaps TRBD1 (6 bases). Trimming took 2 bases from V and 5 from J, leaving 17 bases between them. Germline CDR1 SGHRS, CDR2 YFSETQ. The CDR3 extends over 15 amino acids. The CDR3 DNA is TGCGCCAGCAGCTTTAAACTGACAGGAAAGGACGAGCAGTACTTC. Encoded protein: CASSFKLTGKDEQYF.